These T cell receptor beta chains were read from a single sample in a study of T cells in localized non-small cell lung cancer. Profiled with immunoSEQ multiplex PCR; TCRdb holds only in-frame clones, not every one. This table holds tens of thousands of clones, less than 90% found once. The input for sequencing was peripheral blood, taken before any cancer treatment. These receptors were obtained from a woman aged 40-69 years with stage I lung adenocarcinoma. CDR3s include the opening cysteine and the closing phenylalanine or tryptophan. D genes are given only for firm matches. Not all rows give a size; the values are once, few, many and, for expanded clones, a class.

>NA|TRBJ2-7|NA|TRBV7-8
CASSLVANEQYF
TGTGCCAGCAGCTTAGTAGCCAACGAGCAGTACTTC
>NA|TRBJ1-3|NA|TRBV5-1
CASSAGTLGNTIYF
TGCGCCAGCAGCGCCGGGACTCTCGGAAACACCATATATTTT
>TRBD2|TRBJ2-3|NA|TRBV11-2
CASSLVAGGPGTDTQYF
TGTGCCAGCAGCTTAGTAGCGGGGGGGCCTGGCACAGATACGCAGTATTTT
>NA|TRBJ2-2|NA|TRBV7-6
CASSRLGGLNTGELFF
TGTGCCAGCAGCCGACTCGGGGGACTCAACACCGGGGAGCTGTTTTTT
>NA|TRBJ1-4|NA|TRBV11-2
CASSLAVYEKLFF
TGTGCCAGCAGCTTAGCGGTTTATGAAAAACTGTTTTTT
>NA|TRBJ1-1|few|TRBV29-1
CSVDMWRQEAFF
TGCAGCGTTGATATGTGGCGGCAAGAAGCTTTCTTT
>NA|TRBJ1-1|NA|TRBV10-3
CAISAQRSEAFF
TGTGCCATCAGCGCCCAGCGCTCTGAAGCTTTCTTT
>NA|TRBJ1-4|NA|TRBV7-3
CASSLWRWVATNEKLFF
TGTGCCAGCAGCTTATGGAGGTGGGTTGCAACTAATGAAAAACTGTTTTTT
>NA|TRBJ1-6|NA|TRBV11-2
CASGAGGQNNSPLHF
TGTGCCAGCGGGGCGGGGGGTCAGAATAATTCACCCCTCCACTTT
>TRBD1|TRBJ1-6|NA|TRBV4-1
CASSQEAPGGNNSPLHF
TGCGCCAGCAGCCAAGAAGCCCCAGGGGGCAATAATTCACCCCTCCACTTT
>TRBD2|TRBJ2-3|NA|TRBV6-5
CASSYSSGGASDTQYF
TGTGCCAGCAGTTACTCGAGCGGGGGGGCATCAGATACGCAGTATTTT
>NA|TRBJ2-5|NA|TRBV2
CASSEEETQYF
TGTGCCAGCAGTGAGGAAGAGACCCAGTACTTC
>NA|TRBJ2-2|NA|TRBV29-1
CSVDSGELFF
TGCAGCGTCGACAGCGGGGAGCTGTTTTTT
>NA|TRBJ2-6|NA|TRBV2
CASIREVSGANVLTF
TGTGCCAGCATTCGTGAGGTTTCTGGGGCCAACGTCCTGACTTTC
>TRBD1|TRBJ1-5|NA|TRBV6-4
CASRGQYSNQPQHF
TGTGCCAGCAGGGGACAGTATAGCAATCAGCCCCAGCATTTT
>NA|TRBJ2-1|NA|TRBV2
CASSGGVGYGNEQFF
TGTGCCAGCAGTGGCGGGGTCGGCTACGGGAATGAGCAGTTCTTC
>NA|TRBJ1-2|once|TRBV29-1
CSDLGSYGYTF
TGCAGCGACCTGGGCTCCTATGGCTACACCTTC
>NA|TRBJ1-6|NA|TRBV6-5
CASSLPGQRSPLHF
TGTGCCAGCAGTCTCCCGGGACAAAGGTCACCCCTCCACTTT
>TRBD2|TRBJ2-7|NA|TRBV7-2
CASSSRGDSYEQYF
TGTGCCAGCAGCAGTCGGGGGGACTCCTACGAGCAGTACTTC
>NA|TRBJ2-3|NA|TRBV9
CASSVAPHTDTQYF
TGTGCCAGCAGCGTAGCTCCCCACACAGATACGCAGTATTTT
>NA|TRBJ1-2|NA|TRBV18
CASSLTGANGYTF
TGTGCCAGCTCACTGACAGGCGCCAATGGCTACACCTTC
>TRBD1|TRBJ1-3|NA|TRBV7-2
CASSLAPGGSGNTIYF
TGTGCCAGCAGCTTAGCGCCAGGGGGCTCTGGAAACACCATATATTTT
>TRBD1|TRBJ2-2|NA|TRBV5-8
CASSWGQGADTGELFF
TGTGCCAGCAGCTGGGGACAGGGGGCAGACACCGGGGAGCTGTTTTTT
>NA|TRBJ1-3|NA|TRBV7-2
CASSPQPVSGNTIYF
TGTGCCAGCAGTCCACAACCCGTCTCTGGAAACACCATATATTTT
>NA|TRBJ1-5|NA|TRBV2
CASSTGPNQPQHF
TGTGCCAGCAGTACAGGGCCCAATCAGCCCCAGCATTTT
>TRBD2|TRBJ2-7|NA|TRBV7-2
CASSQGAGGFYEQYF
TGTGCCAGCAGCCAAGGGGCGGGGGGTTTCTACGAGCAGTACTTC
>NA|TRBJ2-7|NA|TRBV4-3
CASSQTTGEPYEQYF
TGCGCCAGCAGCCAAACTACCGGGGAGCCATACGAGCAGTACTTC
>NA|TRBJ1-3|NA|TRBV10-3
CAIPSDSGNTIYF
TGTGCCATCCCATCAGACTCTGGAAACACCATATATTTT
>NA|TRBJ1-5|once|TRBV19
CASSIRSGLPPQHF
TGTGCCAGTAGTATACGGTCGGGCCTACCGCCCCAGCATTTT
>TRBD1|TRBJ2-1|NA|TRBV5-1
CASSLTGGNNEQFF
TGCGCCAGCAGCTTGACAGGGGGAAACAATGAGCAGTTCTTC
>TRBD1|TRBJ1-4|few|TRBV7-2
CASSINGQGGEKLFF
TGTGCCAGCAGCATAAACGGACAGGGCGGTGAAAAACTGTTTTTT
>NA|TRBJ2-4|NA|TRBV19
CASSTTGQGGKNIQYF
TGTGCCAGTAGTACCACAGGGCAGGGGGGCAAAAACATTCAGTACTTC
>NA|TRBJ2-7|NA|TRBV11-3
CASSLGPDRYEQYF
TGTGCCAGCAGCTTAGGCCCGGACCGTTACGAGCAGTACTTC
>NA|TRBJ1-6|NA|TRBV7-3
CASSLTSLSPLHF
TGTGCCAGCAGTCTGACTTCCTTATCCCCCCTCCACTTT
>TRBD1|TRBJ1-1|NA|TRBV9
CASSRQGAGTEAFF
TGTGCCAGCAGCCGACAGGGGGCAGGTACTGAAGCTTTCTTT
>NA|TRBJ1-4|NA|TRBV7-2
CASAVGGSDEKLFF
TGTGCCAGCGCAGTAGGGGGGTCAGATGAAAAACTGTTTTTT
>TRBD1|TRBJ1-1|NA|TRBV4-1
CASSQEGTVVAEAFF
TGCGCCAGCAGCCAAGAGGGGACAGTTGTCGCTGAAGCTTTCTTT
>NA|TRBJ1-2|NA|TRBV15
CATRGWAHYGYTF
TGTGCCACCAGGGGATGGGCCCACTATGGCTACACCTTC
>TRBD1|TRBJ2-1|NA|TRBV7-2
CASSLVSGGSYNEQFF
TGTGCCAGCAGCTTAGTTTCAGGGGGCTCCTACAATGAGCAGTTCTTC
>NA|TRBJ1-1|NA|TRBV9
CASSPRGRFSEAFF
TGTGCCAGCAGCCCTAGAGGCAGATTTTCTGAAGCTTTCTTT
>NA|TRBJ1-5|few|TRBV5-1
CASSLDLNQPQHF
TGCGCCAGCAGCTTGGACTTAAATCAGCCCCAGCATTTT
>NA|TRBJ2-3|NA|TRBV19
CASSIRGRGRTDTQYF
TGTGCCAGTAGTATCCGGGGCAGGGGAAGAACAGATACGCAGTATTTT
>NA|TRBJ2-2|NA|TRBV7-7
CASSLLPNANTGELFF
TGTGCTAGCAGCTTACTCCCTAATGCGAACACCGGGGAGCTGTTTTTT
>NA|TRBJ1-2|NA|TRBV30
CAWSGGGFIYGYTF
TGTGCCTGGAGTGGTGGAGGGTTTATTTATGGCTACACCTTC
>NA|TRBJ2-1|NA|TRBV18
CASSPGMGPGGEQFF
TGTGCCAGCTCACCTGGGATGGGTCCTGGGGGTGAGCAGTTCTTC
>NA|TRBJ2-5|NA|TRBV19
CASNEGGGETQYF
TGTGCCAGTAACGAGGGGGGCGGGGAGACCCAGTACTTC
>NA|TRBJ2-5|NA|TRBV6-5
CASSLGEAETQYF
TGTGCCAGCAGTCTCGGGGAGGCAGAGACCCAGTACTTC
>NA|TRBJ2-3|NA|TRBV11-1
CATGPPTSTDTQYF
TGTGCCACGGGGCCCCCGACTAGCACAGATACGCAGTATTTT
>TRBD2|TRBJ2-5|NA|TRBV18
CASSPEVAGSKTQYF
TGTGCCAGCTCACCAGAGGTAGCGGGGTCCAAGACCCAGTACTTC
>TRBD1|TRBJ1-2|NA|TRBV11-3
CASSLVYPTGGAFGYTF
TGTGCCAGCAGCTTAGTTTATCCGACAGGGGGCGCGTTTGGCTACACCTTC
>TRBD2|TRBJ2-2|NA|TRBV7-3
CASRPSGGKNTGELFF
TGTGCCAGCAGACCTAGCGGGGGGAAGAACACCGGGGAGCTGTTTTTT
>TRBD1|TRBJ2-7|NA|TRBV18
CASSPRQGPYEQYF
TGTGCCAGCTCACCAAGACAGGGTCCCTACGAGCAGTACTTC
>TRBD1|TRBJ1-2|NA|TRBV5-6
CASSLGDRGNYGYTF
TGTGCCAGCAGCTTGGGAGACAGGGGCAACTATGGCTACACCTTC
>NA|TRBJ2-6|NA|TRBV2
CASSGNARHGLSGANVLTF
TGTGCCAGCAGTGGCAACGCCAGACATGGTCTCTCTGGGGCCAACGTCCTGACTTTC
>TRBD1|TRBJ1-1|NA|TRBV10-3
CAITQTGEGWTEAFF
TGTGCCATCACCCAGACAGGGGAAGGTTGGACTGAAGCTTTCTTT
>NA|TRBJ1-2|once|TRBV4-2
CASSQEAGYTF
TGTGCCAGCAGCCAAGAGGCTGGCTACACCTTC
>TRBD1|TRBJ1-6|NA|TRBV6-5
CASSLGTGNNSPLHF
TGTGCCAGCAGTCTTGGGACAGGGAATAATTCACCCCTCCACTTT
>NA|TRBJ2-2|NA|TRBV6-1
CASRSTNTGELFF
TGTGCCAGCAGATCTACGAACACCGGGGAGCTGTTTTTT
>NA|TRBJ1-2|NA|TRBV27
CASSLAGSPSHGYTF
TGTGCCAGCAGTCTGGCAGGTTCACCCTCTCATGGCTACACCTTC